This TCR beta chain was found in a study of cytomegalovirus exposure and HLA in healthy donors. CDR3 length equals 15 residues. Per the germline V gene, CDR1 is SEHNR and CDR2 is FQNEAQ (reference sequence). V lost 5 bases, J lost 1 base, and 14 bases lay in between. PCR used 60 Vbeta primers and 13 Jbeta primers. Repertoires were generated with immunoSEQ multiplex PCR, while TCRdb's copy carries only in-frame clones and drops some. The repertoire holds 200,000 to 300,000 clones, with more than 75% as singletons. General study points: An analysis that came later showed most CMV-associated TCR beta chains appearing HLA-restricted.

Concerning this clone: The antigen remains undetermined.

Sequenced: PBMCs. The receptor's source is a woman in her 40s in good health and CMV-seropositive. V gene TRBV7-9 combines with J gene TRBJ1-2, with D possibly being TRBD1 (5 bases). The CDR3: CASSTPPQVNYGYTF. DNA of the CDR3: TGTGCCAGCAGCACGCCTCCACAGGTTAACTATGGCTACACCTTC.